This T cell receptor (beta chain) came from a study of cytomegalovirus exposure and HLA in healthy donors. This clone was counted many times. Its target is unknown. The CDR3 is made up of 15 amino acids. CDR1 and CDR2 from the germline V gene are MNHNS and SASEGT. V gave up 5 bases and J gave up 7 bases, with 18 bases separating them. TCRdb's copy holds only in-frame clones and misses some; the assay was immunoSEQ multiplex PCR. This table has about 150,000 clones, about 87% appearing once. The donors were part of the approximately 120-subject validation cohort, which stood apart from the roughly 730-subject first cohort. General observations from the study: Cytomegalovirus association was assigned to about 150 TCR beta chains. Confirmation in vitro established that a few CMV-associated chains were specific for CMV antigens.

Input material: PBMCs. The rearrangement links TRBV6-1 to TRBJ1-5, with a weak D call TRBD1 (6 bases). The origin of this receptor is a woman under 40 in good health and CMV-seropositive. Here the CDR3 reads CASSPGASGGQPQHF. The CDR3 DNA follows: TGTGCCAGCAGTCCAGGGGCCAGCGGGGGGCAGCCCCAGCATTTT.